The sequence of this T cell receptor (beta chain) was determined in a study of PD-1 blockade in classical Hodgkin lymphoma. In the study overall: Nivolumab dosing for patients was 3 mg/kg, administered intravenously every 2 weeks. Notes on the study in general: Whereas CD4+ TCR diversity had risen significantly by C4D1, CD8+ TCR diversity had not. Reports described newly diagnosed patients as having lower baseline TCR diversity than healthy donors.

TCRdb's copy holds only in-frame clones and misses some; the assay was immunoSEQ multiplex PCR. This table has around 30,000 clones, around 74% appearing once. Regarding this clone: Its specificity is unknown.

Germline CDR1 and CDR2: MNHEY and SMNVEV (reference sequence). Trimming removed 0 bases at V and 4 bases at J, with 6 bases between. This CDR3 is 13 amino acids long. The time point here: cycle 4 day 1 (C4D1), after 6 weeks of nivolumab. Relapse was seen in all patients after autologous stem cell transplantation, and brentuximab vedotin exposure was variable. The best responses consisted of complete response, partial response or progressive disease. Sequenced material: peripheral blood mononuclear cells (PBMCs), taken before the fourth cycle of nivolumab. The TCR comes from a human donor with classical Hodgkin lymphoma. This chain joins TRBV27 and TRBJ2-5; D might be TRBD1 (5 bases). The CDR3 region is CASSLSRGETQYF. The CDR3 nucleotides are TGTGCCAGCAGTTTATCTAGGGGAGAGACCCAGTACTTC.